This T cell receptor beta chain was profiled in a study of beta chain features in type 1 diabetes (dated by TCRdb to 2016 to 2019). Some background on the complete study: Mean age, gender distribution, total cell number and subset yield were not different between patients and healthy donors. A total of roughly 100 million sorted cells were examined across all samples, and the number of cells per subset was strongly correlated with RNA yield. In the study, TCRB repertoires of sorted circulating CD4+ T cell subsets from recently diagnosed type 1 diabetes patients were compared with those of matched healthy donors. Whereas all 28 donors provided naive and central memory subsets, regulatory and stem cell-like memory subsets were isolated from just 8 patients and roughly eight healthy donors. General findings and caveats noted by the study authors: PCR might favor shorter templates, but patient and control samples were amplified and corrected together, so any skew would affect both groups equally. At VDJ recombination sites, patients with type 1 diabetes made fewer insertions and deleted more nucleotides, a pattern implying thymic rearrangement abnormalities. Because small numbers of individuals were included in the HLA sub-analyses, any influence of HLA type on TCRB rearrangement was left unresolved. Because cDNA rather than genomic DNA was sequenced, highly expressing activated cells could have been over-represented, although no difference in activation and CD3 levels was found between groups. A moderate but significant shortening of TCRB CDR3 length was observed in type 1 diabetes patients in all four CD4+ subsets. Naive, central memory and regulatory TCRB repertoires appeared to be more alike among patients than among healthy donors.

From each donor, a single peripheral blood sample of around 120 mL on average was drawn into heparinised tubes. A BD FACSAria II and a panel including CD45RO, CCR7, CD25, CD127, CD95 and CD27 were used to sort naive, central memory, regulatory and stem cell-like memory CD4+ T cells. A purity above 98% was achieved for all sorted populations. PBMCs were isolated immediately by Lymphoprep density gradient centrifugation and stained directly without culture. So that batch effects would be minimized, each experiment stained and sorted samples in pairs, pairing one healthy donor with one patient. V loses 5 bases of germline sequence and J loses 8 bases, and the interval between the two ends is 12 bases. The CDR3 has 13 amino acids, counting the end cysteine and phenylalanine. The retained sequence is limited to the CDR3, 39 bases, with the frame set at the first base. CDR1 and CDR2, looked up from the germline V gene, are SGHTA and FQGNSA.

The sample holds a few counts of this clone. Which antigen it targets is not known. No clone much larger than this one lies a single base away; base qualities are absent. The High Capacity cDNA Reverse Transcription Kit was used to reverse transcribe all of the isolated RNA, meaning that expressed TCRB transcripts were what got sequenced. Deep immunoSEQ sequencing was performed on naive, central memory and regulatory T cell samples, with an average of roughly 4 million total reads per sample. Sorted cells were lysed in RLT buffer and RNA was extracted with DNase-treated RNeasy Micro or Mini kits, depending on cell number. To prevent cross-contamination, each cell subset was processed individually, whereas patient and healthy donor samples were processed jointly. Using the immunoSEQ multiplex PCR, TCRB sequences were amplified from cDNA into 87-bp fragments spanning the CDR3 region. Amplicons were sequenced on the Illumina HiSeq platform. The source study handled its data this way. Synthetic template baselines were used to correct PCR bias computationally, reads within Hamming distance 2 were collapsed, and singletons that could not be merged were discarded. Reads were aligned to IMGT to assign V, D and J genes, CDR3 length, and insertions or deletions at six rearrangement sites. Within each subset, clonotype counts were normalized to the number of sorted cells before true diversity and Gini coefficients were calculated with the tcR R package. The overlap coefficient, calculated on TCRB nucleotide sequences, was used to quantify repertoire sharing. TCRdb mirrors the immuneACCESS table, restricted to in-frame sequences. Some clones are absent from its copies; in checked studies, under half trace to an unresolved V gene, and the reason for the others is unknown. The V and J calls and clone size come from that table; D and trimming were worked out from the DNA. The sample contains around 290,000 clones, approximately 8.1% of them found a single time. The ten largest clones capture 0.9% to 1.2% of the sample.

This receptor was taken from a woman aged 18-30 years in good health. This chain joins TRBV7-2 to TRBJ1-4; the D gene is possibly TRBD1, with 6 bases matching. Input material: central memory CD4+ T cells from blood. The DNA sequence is TGTGCCAGCAGCCCCCCCCAGGGGGAAAAACTGTTTTTT. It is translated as CASSPPQGEKLFF.